A single sample gave rise to the 9 T cell receptor beta chains below, sequenced in a study of cytomegalovirus exposure and HLA in healthy donors. Amplification used 60 Vbeta primers and 13 Jbeta primers. Sequencing used immunoSEQ multiplex PCR; TCRdb keeps in-frame clones, though not all of them. The sample shows over 150,000 clones, 65% to 85% of them seen only once. Sequenced input: PBMCs. The receptors were gathered from a woman in her twenties or thirties in good health and CMV-seronegative.

This clone was counted only a few times. The V and J genes are TRBV28 and TRBJ1-1; D is unresolved. The CDR3 loop spans 13 amino acids. Trimming removed 7 bases at V and 5 bases at J, with 14 bases between. Germline-derived CDR1 and CDR2 are MDHEN and SYDVKM. The CDR3 bases are TGTGCCAGCACCCGGAGCCTCTGGACTGAAGCTTTCTTT. Encoded protein: CASTRSLWTEAFF.

J is TRBJ1-1 and V is TRBV18; a weak D match, TRBD1 (5 bases). V gave up 1 base and J gave up 6 bases, with 12 bases separating them. The length of the CDR3 is 14 residues. In germline, CDR1 is KGHSH, CDR2 LQKENI. In DNA form, the CDR3 reads TGTGCCAGCTCACCACTCGGGGGTGGGTCTGAAGCTTTCTTT. As protein: CASSPLGGGSEAFF.

The CDR3 DNA reads as TGTGCCAGTAGTATTATTGGGGGGAGAGAGACCCAGTACTTC. As protein: CASSIIGGRETQYF. This chain connects TRBV19 to TRBJ2-5; D perhaps matches TRBD2 (6 bases). The germline V gene has CDR1 LNHDA and CDR2 SQIVND (reference sequence). The CDR3 runs to 14 residues. V was clipped by 3 bases and J by 4 bases, with 12 bases between them.

Only one count was recorded for this clone. This chain joins TRBV12-5 and TRBJ2-1; 8 nucleotides align to TRBD2. Germline trimming cut 0 bases from V and 7 bases from J; bases unmatched to any gene: 8. Germline assignment: CDR1 LGHNT and CDR2 FRNRAP. This CDR3 has 16 residues. The CDR3 sequence: CASGLVLSRGGNEQFF. The CDR3 region has the DNA TGTGCTAGTGGTTTGGTCTTGAGCCGGGGGGGAAATGAGCAGTTCTTC.

CDR3 nucleotides: TGTGCCAGCACTAGCGGGGGTACGTCGAGGCGGGGGGAGCAGTTCTTC. Encoded protein: CASTSGGTSRRGEQFF. V is TRBV27 and J is TRBJ2-1, with TRBD2 matching over 10 bases. V dropped 7 bases and J dropped 10; count of bases not matched to a gene: 16. The CDR3 runs to 16 residues. The germline V gene encodes CDR1 MNHEY and CDR2 SMNVEV (reference sequence).

This clone has only a few counts. The V and J genes are TRBV4-2 and TRBJ1-1; D is possibly TRBD1 (5 bases). Germline V gene data show CDR1 as LGHNA and CDR2 as YNFKEQ. There are 15 residues in the CDR3. Trimming removed 0 bases from V and 3 bases from J, with 11 bases in between. CDR3 sequence: CASSQDQQAYTEAFF. CDR3 DNA sequence: TGTGCCAGCAGCCAAGATCAACAGGCGTACACTGAAGCTTTCTTT.

The chain joins TRBV7-2 to TRBJ2-3; TRBD2 agrees at 9 bases. This CDR3 comprises 15 residues. J gave up 6 bases and V 5 bases, and 9 bases lay outside the gene matches. Per the germline V gene, CDR1 is SGHTA and CDR2 is FQGNSA. The CDR3 loop is CASSPWREGPDTQYF. The CDR3 coding sequence is TGTGCCAGCAGCCCTTGGCGGGAGGGCCCGGATACGCAGTATTTT.

This chain links TRBV5-5 with TRBJ2-2; 7 nucleotides align to TRBD2. Trimming took 3 bases from V and 4 from J; bases not matched to a gene: 3. Germline V gives CDR1 SGHKS, CDR2 YYEKEE (reference sequence). The CDR3 sequence is 14 residues long. CDR3 DNA: TGTGCCAGCAGCTCACTAGCGTCCACCGGGGAGCTGTTTTTT. Translated: CASSSLASTGELFF. The complete variable domain, with remaining parts taken from reference TRBV5-5 and TRBJ2-2, reads DAGVTQSPTHLIKTRGQQVTLRCSPISGHKSVSWYQQVLGQGPQFIFQYYEKEERGRGNFPDRFSARQFPNYSSELNVNALLLGDSALYLCASSSLASTGELFFGEGSRLTVL.

The J gene is TRBJ2-2, the V gene TRBV4-1; 11 bases agree with TRBD2. Germline V CDR1 and CDR2: MGHRA, YSYEKL. Trimming removed 3 bases from V and 6 bases from J; junction bases left unmatched: 3. The CDR3 has 15 amino acids. Written as DNA, the CDR3 is TGCGCCAGCAGCCAGTTACTAGCGGGGGCCGGGGAGCTGTTTTTT. This sequence encodes CASSQLLAGAGELFF.